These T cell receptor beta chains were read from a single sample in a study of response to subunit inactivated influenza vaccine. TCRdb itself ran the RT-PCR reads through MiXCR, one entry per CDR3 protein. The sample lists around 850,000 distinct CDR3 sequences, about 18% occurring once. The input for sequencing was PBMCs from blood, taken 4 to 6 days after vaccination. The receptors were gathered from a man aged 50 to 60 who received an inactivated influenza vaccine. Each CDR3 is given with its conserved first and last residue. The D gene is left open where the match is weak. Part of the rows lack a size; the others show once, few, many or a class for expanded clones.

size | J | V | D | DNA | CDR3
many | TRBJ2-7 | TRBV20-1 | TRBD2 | TGCAGTGCTAGAGAACTAGCGGGCACAACCTACGAGCAGTACTTC | CSARELAGTTYEQYF
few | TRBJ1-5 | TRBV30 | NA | TGTGCCTGGAACAGAGGGGGGCACGGGCAGCCCCAGCATTTT | CAWNRGGHGQPQHF
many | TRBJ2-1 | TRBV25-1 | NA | TGTGCCAGCAGTGAATGGTACAATGAGCAGTTCTTC | CASSEWYNEQFF
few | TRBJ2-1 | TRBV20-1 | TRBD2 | TGCAGTGCCACATTCGCTAGCGGGGCCAATGAGCAGTTCTTC | CSATFASGANEQFF
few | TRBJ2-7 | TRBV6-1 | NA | TGTGCCAGCAGTGAAGCGTACTACGAGCAGTACTTC | CASSEAYYEQYF
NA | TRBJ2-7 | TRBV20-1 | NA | TGCAGTGCTAGAGGGTCAGGGTCCCCCTACGAGCAGTACTTC | CSARGSGSPYEQYF
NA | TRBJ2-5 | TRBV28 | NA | TGTGCCAGCAGTTTCCCCAAAGAGACCCAGTACTTC | CASSFPKETQYF
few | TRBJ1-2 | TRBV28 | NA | TGTGCCAGCAGTTTTCAACTCCTTTCTTCGACTGGCTACACCTTC | CASSFQLLSSTGYTF
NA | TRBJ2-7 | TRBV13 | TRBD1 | TGTGCCAGCAGCTTTACTCCGGACAGGGGACCTTACGAGCAGTACTTC | CASSFTPDRGPYEQYF
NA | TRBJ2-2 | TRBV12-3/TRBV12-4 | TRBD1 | TGTGCCAGCAGTCAGGGGGCGCCCGGGGAGCTGTTTTTT | CASSQGAPGELFF
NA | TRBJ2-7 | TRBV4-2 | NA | TGTGCCAGCAGCCAAGATAGCGGATTATCCTACGAGCAGTACTTC | CASSQDSGLSYEQYF
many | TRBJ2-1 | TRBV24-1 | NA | TGTGCCACCAGTGACCCGAGAGGGGGGTTTAACAATGAGCAGTTCTTC | CATSDPRGGFNNEQFF
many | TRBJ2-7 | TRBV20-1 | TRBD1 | TGCAGTGCTCCCGGGACAGTCAGCGAGCAGTACTTC | CSAPGTVSEQYF
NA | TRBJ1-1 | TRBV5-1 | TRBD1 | TGCGCCAGCAGCTGGGGCAGGGGGAGTACTGAAGCTTTCTTT | CASSWGRGSTEAFF
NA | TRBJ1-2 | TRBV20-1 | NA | TGCAGTGCTTCGGGACAATCTGTCGGCTATGGCTACACCTTC | CSASGQSVGYGYTF
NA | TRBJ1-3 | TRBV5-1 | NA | TGCGCCAGCAGCTGGTACTCTGGAAACACCATATATTTT | CASSWYSGNTIYF
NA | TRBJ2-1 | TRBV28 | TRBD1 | TGTGCCAGCAGTTTATTGACAGGGGGCCCCTACAATGAGCAGTTCTTC | CASSLLTGGPYNEQFF
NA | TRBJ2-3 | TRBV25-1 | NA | TGTGCCAGCAGTGCTTCCGGGACTAGCACAGATACGCAGTATTTT | CASSASGTSTDTQYF
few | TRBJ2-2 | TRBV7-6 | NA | TGTGCCAGCAGCTTAGAAAAGCGGAGGAACACCGGGGAGCTGTTTTTT | CASSLEKRRNTGELFF
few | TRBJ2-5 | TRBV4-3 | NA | TGCGCCAGCAGCCAATCAGACGTCGGGACCCAGTACTTC | CASSQSDVGTQYF
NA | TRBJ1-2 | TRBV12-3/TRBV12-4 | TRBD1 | TGTGCCAGCAGTTTAGGGCGGACAGGGGCGAATGGCTACACCTTC | CASSLGRTGANGYTF
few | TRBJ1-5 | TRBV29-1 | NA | TGCAGCGTTACGAAGGGATTGAACCAGCCCCAGCATTTT | CSVTKGLNQPQHF
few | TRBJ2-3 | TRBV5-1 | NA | TGCGCCAGCAATCCCTCTGGCAGCACAGATACGCAGTATTTT | CASNPSGSTDTQYF
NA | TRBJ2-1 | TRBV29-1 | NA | TGCAGCGTTGTGGAGGGCCGCTACAATGAGCAGTTCTTC | CSVVEGRYNEQFF
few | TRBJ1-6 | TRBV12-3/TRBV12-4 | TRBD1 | TGTGCCAGCAGTTCCCGGGACAGATATTCACCCCTCCACTTT | CASSSRDRYSPLHF
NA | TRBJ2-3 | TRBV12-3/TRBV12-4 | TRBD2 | TGTGCCAGCAGTCTGAGCGGGAGACCAGATACGCAGTATTTT | CASSLSGRPDTQYF
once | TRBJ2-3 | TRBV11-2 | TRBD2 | TGTGCCAGCAGCCCAGGACTAGCTTTTGATACGCAGTATTTT | CASSPGLAFDTQYF
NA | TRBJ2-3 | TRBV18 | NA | TGTGCCAGCTCACCAGGGGACGGTTTAGATACGCAGTATTTT | CASSPGDGLDTQYF
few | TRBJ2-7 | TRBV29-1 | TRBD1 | TGCAGCGTTGCGAACAGGGGTTTTTACGAGCAGTACTTC | CSVANRGFYEQYF
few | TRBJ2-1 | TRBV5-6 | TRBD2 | TGTGCCAGCAGCTACGGACTAGCGGGAGTTTTAAATGAGCAGTTCTTC | CASSYGLAGVLNEQFF
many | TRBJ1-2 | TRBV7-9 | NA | TGTGCCAGCAGCTCACCGGGGGCGATCTATGGCTACACCTTC | CASSSPGAIYGYTF
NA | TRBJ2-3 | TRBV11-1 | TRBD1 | TGTGCCAGCAGCATCGCCAAAGGACAGGGGGCAGGAGATACGCAGTATTTT | CASSIAKGQGAGDTQYF
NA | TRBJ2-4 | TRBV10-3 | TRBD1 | TGTGCCATCAGCCCAGGGGGCGAAGCCAAAAACATTCAGTACTTC | CAISPGGEAKNIQYF
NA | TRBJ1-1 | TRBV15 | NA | TGTGCCACCAGCCCCCTCCGGACTATTGTGGACACTGAAGCTTTCTTT | CATSPLRTIVDTEAFF
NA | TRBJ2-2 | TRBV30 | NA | TGTGCCTGGAACAGGGGGGGCACCGGGGAGCTGTTTTTT | CAWNRGGTGELFF
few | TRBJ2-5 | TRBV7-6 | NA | TGTGCCAGCAGCCCCGACGGCAGACAAGAGACCCAGTACTTC | CASSPDGRQETQYF
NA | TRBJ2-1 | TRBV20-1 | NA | TGCAGTGCTGGACACTCACACCTTTACAATGAGCAGTTCTTC | CSAGHSHLYNEQFF
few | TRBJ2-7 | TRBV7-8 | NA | TGTGCCAGCAGCTTAGCGGGGGTCATCCACGAGCAGTACTTC | CASSLAGVIHEQYF
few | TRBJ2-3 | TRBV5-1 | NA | TGCGCCAGCAGCTCGATGAAAGATACGCAGTATTTT | CASSSMKDTQYF
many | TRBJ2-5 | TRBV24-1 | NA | TGTGCCACCAGTGATCCCGCTCGGGGCGGGGAGACCCAGTACTTC | CATSDPARGGETQYF
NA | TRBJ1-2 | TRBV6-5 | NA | TGTGCCAGCAGTTACATTGCCAGTAACTATGGCTACACCTTC | CASSYIASNYGYTF
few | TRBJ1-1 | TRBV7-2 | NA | TGTGCCAGCAGCTTAGTAGCTGAAGCTTTCTTT | CASSLVAEAFF